The 5 T cell receptor beta chains below all came from one sample that was sequenced in a study of technical replicates of blood from a handful of donors (dated by TCRdb to 2016 to 2017). Library prep was done by the immunoSEQ multiplex PCR assay. What TCRdb holds here is the immuneACCESS table cut down to in-frame rearrangements. Part of the clones is not present; checked against another copy, under half of the missing clones reflect an unresolved V gene, and the others are unexplained. The sample contains some 77,000 clones, about 96% of them found a single time. The ten largest clonotypes hold roughly 0.35% of the sample. Sequencing was performed on T cells isolated from PBMCs. The receptors were sampled from a human donor in good health.

The gene calls are TRBV5-4 and TRBJ1-5; no clear D gene. V lost 0 bases to trimming and J lost 4 bases, with 8 bases between them. Germline CDR1 SGHNT, CDR2 YYREEE (reference sequence). This CDR3 region has 14 residues. The CDR3 DNA is TGTGCCAGCAGCTTGGCCGGGGTTAATCAGCCCCAGCATTTT. This translates into CASSLAGVNQPQHF.

V and J are TRBV28 and TRBJ1-2; TRBD1 aligns across 7 bases. CDR3 size: 16 residues. With V trimmed by 5 bases and J by 8 bases, 17 bases remained unmatched. Germline-derived CDR1 and CDR2 are MDHEN and SYDVKM. The CDR3 nucleotides read TGTGCCAGCAGTCCTCAACCCGGGACAGAGAGAGAAGGCTACACCTTC. Residues: CASSPQPGTEREGYTF.

The rearrangement joins TRBV10-3 to TRBJ2-4; weak D call: TRBD1 (6 bases). Trimming cost V 1 base and J 1 base, with 17 bases left between them. This CDR3 contains 18 residues. Germline assignment: CDR1 ENHRY and CDR2 SYGVKD. Here the CDR3 reads CAISEWTNGTLAKNIQYF. The CDR3 nucleotides read TGTGCCATCAGTGAGTGGACAAACGGGACACTGGCCAAAAACATTCAGTACTTC.

This clone was seen a handful of times. This chain connects TRBV14 to TRBJ2-7; D is unclear. This CDR3 has 11 amino acids. Germline V gives CDR1 SGHDN, CDR2 FVKESK. The V and J ends lost 4 bases and 1 base respectively, with 2 bases between them. In DNA form, the CDR3 reads TGTGCCAGCAGCCCATCCTACGAGCAGTACTTC. This codes for CASSPSYEQYF.

This clone has a single count. This chain uses TRBV7-2 with TRBJ2-7; D gene uncertain. CDR3 length: 13 amino acids. The V end was cut by 2 bases, the J end by 2 bases, with 7 bases between. Germline lookup yields CDR1 SGHTA and CDR2 FQGNSA. As DNA, the CDR3 is TGTGCCAGCAGCTTAAATACAGCCTACGAGCAGTACTTC. It is translated as CASSLNTAYEQYF. Full variable domain (remainder filled in from reference TRBV7-2 and TRBJ2-7): GAGVSQSPSNKVTEKGKDVELRCDPISGHTALYWYRQSLGQGLEFLIYFQGNSAPDKSGLPSDRFSAERTGGSVSTLTIQRTQQEDSAVYLCASSLNTAYEQYFGPGTRLTVT.